These 21 T cell receptor beta chains were all obtained from the same sample, sequenced in a study of cytomegalovirus exposure and HLA in healthy donors. The primer mix had 60 Vbeta and 13 Jbeta primers. Clones were sequenced by immunoSEQ multiplex PCR, and TCRdb holds only the in-frame ones, with some missing. Of about 140,000 clones listed, about three fifths were seen once; the top ten hold less than 2%. Sequencing was carried out using PBMCs. All receptors derive from a male donor in good health and CMV-seronegative.

This clone has more than one count but fewer than ten. The chain joins TRBV2 to TRBJ1-1; TRBD1 agrees at 9 bases. V lost 6 bases and J lost 4; bases outside the gene matches: 6. CDR1 and CDR2 (germline): SNHLY, FYNNEI. The CDR3 totals 14 residues. This chain's CDR3 is CASRRQGVGTEAFF. Written as DNA, the CDR3 is TGTGCCAGCAGGCGACAGGGGGTAGGCACTGAAGCTTTCTTT.

V gene TRBV5-8 combines with J gene TRBJ2-7, with 9 bases lining up with TRBD1. With V trimmed by 0 bases and J by 1 base, 5 bases remained unmatched. The germline V gene encodes CDR1 SGHTS and CDR2 YDEGEE. The CDR3 loop spans 16 amino acids. CDR3 sequence: CASSLDWGQGSYEQYF. CDR3 DNA sequence: TGTGCCAGCAGCTTGGATTGGGGACAGGGTTCCTACGAGCAGTACTTC.

The CDR3 bases are TGCGCCAGCAGCCGCGATACAGGGAGTCAGCCCCAGCATTTT. Translating gives CASSRDTGSQPQHF. The rearrangement links TRBV5-1 to TRBJ1-5, with D perhaps TRBD1 (6 bases). The length of the CDR3 is 14 residues. CDR1 and CDR2 (germline): SGHRS, YFSETQ. With 4 bases removed from V and 6 bases from J, the gap between germline ends came to 14 bases.

In regard to this clone: An end of the junction differs from the germline gene, which may be a read error. This chain connects TRBV19 to TRBJ2-3; 8 bases agree with TRBD1. CDR1 LNHDA and CDR2 SQIVND come from the germline V gene (reference sequence). The CDR3 contains 17 residues. CDR3 sequence: CTSSTGTGFYGADTQYF. The CDR3, as DNA: TGTACCAGTAGTACCGGGACAGGATTTTATGGCGCAGATACGCAGTATTTT.

This chain links TRBV29-1 with TRBJ1-4; D is perhaps TRBD1 (5 bases). The CDR3 has 13 residues. Trimming left V 7 bases short and J 0 bases short, with 9 bases between. Germline CDR1 and CDR2: SQVTM and ANQGSEA. This chain's CDR3 is CSAWGPTNEKLFF. In nucleotides, the CDR3 is TGCAGCGCCTGGGGCCCAACTAATGAAAAACTGTTTTTT.

The sample holds a few counts of this clone. The chain combines TRBV7-2 with TRBJ2-7, with 12 positions matching TRBD1. Germline V lookup: CDR1 SGHTA, CDR2 FQGNSA. This CDR3 spans 14 amino acids. Trimming at V came to 5 bases and at J to 8 bases, leaving 7 bases not matched to a gene. CDR3 nucleotides: TGTGCCAGCAGCCCCGGGACAGGGGGCGCCAAGCAGTACTTC. Translation gives CASSPGTGGAKQYF.

The rearrangement links TRBV7-9 to TRBJ2-1, with 10 bases matching TRBD1. Trimming took 6 bases from V and 4 from J; bases not matched to a gene: 6. The CDR3 is 15 amino acids. Germline V gene sequence: CDR1 SEHNR, CDR2 FQNEAQ (reference sequence). The chain's CDR3 is CASRKDRGRYNEQFF. CDR3 sequence (DNA): TGTGCCAGCAGAAAAGACAGGGGGCGTTACAATGAGCAGTTCTTC.

The chain recombines TRBV5-1 with TRBJ2-2; 9 positions match TRBD1. This CDR3 region has 15 residues. Germline loops: CDR1 SGHRS, CDR2 YFSETQ. V was clipped by 4 bases and J by 0 bases; unmatched bases: 1. The CDR3 DNA reads TGCGCCAGCAGCAGACAGGGGGCGAACACCGGGGAGCTGTTTTTT. This codes for CASSRQGANTGELFF.

The V and J genes are TRBV28 and TRBJ1-4; unclear D gene. From germline, CDR1 is MDHEN and CDR2 SYDVKM. This CDR3 region has 12 residues. V lost 6 bases, J lost 6 bases, and 8 bases lay in between. This CDR3 reads CASRQQDEKLFF. For the CDR3, the DNA is TGTGCCAGCAGACAGCAAGATGAAAAACTGTTTTTT.

The V and J genes are TRBV27 and TRBJ2-2; the D gene is possibly TRBD1 (6 bases). V lost 4 bases, J lost 1 base, and 13 bases lay in between. Germline V gives CDR1 MNHEY, CDR2 SMNVEV (reference sequence). The CDR3 runs 16 residues. CDR3 sequence (DNA): TGTGCCAGCAGTTCTCCTTCCAGGGGGAACACCGGGGAGCTGTTTTTT. It encodes CASSSPSRGNTGELFF.

The V call is TRBV6-6, the J call TRBJ1-5; perhaps TRBD1 as D (5 bases). CDR3 length equals 13 residues. In germline, CDR1 is MNHNY, CDR2 SVGAGI (reference sequence). V lost 2 bases and J 6 bases, leaving 8 bases between the germline ends. The CDR3 loop reads CASSYTQGQPQHF. The CDR3 DNA is TGTGCCAGCAGTTACACGCAGGGTCAGCCCCAGCATTTT.

The chain links TRBV5-1 to TRBJ2-4, with D possibly matching TRBD1 (6 bases). Trimming left V 3 bases short and J 0 bases short, with 13 bases between. Per germline, CDR1 SGHRS and CDR2 YFSETQ. The CDR3 has 16 amino acids. The CDR3 loop is CASSWGQGIAKNIQYF. DNA for the CDR3: TGCGCCAGCAGCTGGGGGCAGGGGATAGCCAAAAACATTCAGTACTTC.

Note on this clone: One junction end does not reproduce the germline sequence, and a read error may be involved. The chain is built from TRBV7-9 and TRBJ1-5; D is unclear. Germline CDR1 SEHNR, CDR2 FQNEAQ (reference sequence). This CDR3 region has 13 residues. DNA for the CDR3: TGTTCCAGCAGCTTAGTAGAGGGTCAGCCCCAGCATTTT. Protein: CSSSLVEGQPQHF.

This chain uses TRBV28 with TRBJ2-5; D might be TRBD2 (6 bases). The CDR3 length is 14 residues. V gave up 5 bases and J gave up 11 bases, with 21 bases separating them. The germline gives CDR1 MDHEN, CDR2 SYDVKM. DNA of the CDR3: TGTGCCAGCAGTCCCGAGAAGGGACTCGGGGAGCAGTACTTC. Amino acid sequence: CASSPEKGLGEQYF.

J is TRBJ2-5 and V is TRBV18; 10 bases line up with TRBD2. This CDR3 spans 15 amino acids. Trimming cost V 4 bases and J 2 bases; bases outside gene matches: 4. CDR1 is KGHSH, CDR2 LQKENI, per germline. In nucleotides, the CDR3 is TGTGCCAGCTCACTTCAGCGGGGGGGACAAGAGACCCAGTACTTC. This codes for CASSLQRGGQETQYF.

This clone was observed a few times. CDR3 in amino acids: CASSPLAGTTDTQYF. CDR3 in DNA: TGTGCCAGCAGCCCACTAGCGGGGACCACAGATACGCAGTATTTT. The chain employs TRBV7-9 and TRBJ2-3, with 10 positions matching TRBD2. This CDR3 is built from 15 residues. Germline lookup yields CDR1 SEHNR and CDR2 FQNEAQ (reference sequence). The V and J ends lost 5 bases and 2 bases, in that order; junction bases with no gene match: 4.

This clone has just a few counts. The V gene is TRBV28, the J gene TRBJ2-2; TRBD1 matches 11 bases. J gave up 5 bases and V 6 bases, and 11 bases lay outside the gene matches. The CDR3 extends over 17 amino acids. Germline loops: CDR1 MDHEN, CDR2 SYDVKM. Here the CDR3 reads CASRGGTGGSGTGELFF. CDR3 nucleotide sequence: TGTGCCAGCAGGGGCGGGACAGGGGGTTCGGGGACCGGGGAGCTGTTTTTT.

The genes are TRBV6-5 and TRBJ2-5; TRBD1 is a possible D gene (5 bases). The germline gives CDR1 MNHEY, CDR2 SVGAGI. The germline V and J ends were trimmed by 4 bases and 5 bases, with 17 bases remaining between them. CDR3 length: 15 amino acids. CDR3 amino acids: CASSLQQGLGETQYF. Here the CDR3 DNA reads TGTGCCAGCAGTTTACAGCAGGGTTTAGGGGAGACCCAGTACTTC.

The chain links TRBV5-4 to TRBJ2-3, with 8 bases identical to TRBD2. The CDR3 has 17 residues. With V trimmed by 0 bases and J by 3 bases, 9 bases remained unmatched. CDR1 and CDR2 (germline): SGHNT, YYREEE (reference sequence). The CDR3 protein is CASSLGIAGGRTDTQYF. CDR3 coding DNA: TGTGCCAGCAGCTTGGGGATCGCGGGGGGCCGAACAGATACGCAGTATTTT. The full variable domain, its missing parts supplied by reference TRBV5-4 and TRBJ2-3, is ETGVTQSPTHLIKTRGQQVTLRCSSQSGHNTVSWYQQALGQGPQFIFQYYREEENGRGNFPPRFSGLQFPNYSSELNVNALELDDSALYLCASSLGIAGGRTDTQYFGPGTRLTVL.

V and J are TRBV7-9 and TRBJ2-5; the D gene is possibly TRBD2 (7 bases). This CDR3 is built from 16 residues. Germline V gene sequence: CDR1 SEHNR, CDR2 FQNEAQ (reference sequence). V lost 5 bases and J 7 bases, leaving 23 bases between the germline ends. The CDR3 DNA is TGTGCCAGCAGCCCCGGAGGGGGGGCTCGCGCAGGGACCCAGTACTTC. This gives the protein CASSPGGGARAGTQYF. The whole variable domain, remainder taken from reference TRBV7-9 and TRBJ2-5, is DTGVSQNPRHKITKRGQNVTFRCDPISEHNRLYWYRQTLGQGPEFLTYFQNEAQLEKSRLLSDRFSAERPKGSFSTLEIQRTEQGDSAMYLCASSPGGGARAGTQYFGPGTRLLVL.

This clone was recorded a few times. This chain uses TRBV5-1 with TRBJ2-3, with D maybe TRBD1 (6 bases). The CDR3 runs 16 residues. Trimming removed 4 bases from V and 1 base from J, with 16 bases in between. CDR1 and CDR2 from the germline V gene are SGHRS and YFSETQ. The CDR3 sequence: CASSAGTSVRTDTQYF. The DNA of the CDR3 is TGCGCCAGCAGCGCAGGGACATCGGTTCGCACAGATACGCAGTATTTT.